This entry is about one T cell receptor (beta chain). These data belong to a study of T cells in Graves' hyperthyroidism and ophthalmopathy. The CDR3 regions of TCR beta were amplified from RNA transcripts. The TCR CDR3 first-round RT-PCR relied on the HTBI primer set. TCRdb recomputed calls from the multiplex PCR reads with MiXCR, one row per CDR3 protein. The table includes some 700,000 distinct CDR3 sequences, about 18% detected once. Trimming shortened V by 5 bases and J by 0 bases, and 17 bases separated the two germline ends. The germline V gene encodes CDR1 MNHEY and CDR2 SMNVEV (reference sequence). CDR3 size: 18 residues.

The chain links TRBV27 to TRBJ2-6, with D maybe TRBD1 (6 bases). The sequence derives from a man aged 50 to 60 with Graves' hyperthyroidism. Sequenced input: blood. CDR3 protein: CASSPTGYGSSGANVLTF. The CDR3 bases are TGTGCCAGCAGTCCCACAGGGTATGGAAGCTCTGGGGCCAACGTCCTGACTTTC.